This TCR beta chain was observed in a study of control samples from healthy donors and cancer patients. Sequencing was performed with immunoSEQ multiplex PCR; in TCRdb, only in-frame clones are kept and a portion is missing. This sample has some 100,000 clones, with about 89% found just once. Germline loops: CDR1 SGHNT, CDR2 YYREEE (reference sequence). The J segment lost 7 bases and the V segment lost 4 bases, leaving 11 bases of the junction unmatched. CDR3 size: 18 residues. The gene calls are TRBV5-4 and TRBJ2-1; 16 nucleotides match TRBD2. Sequencing used blood. The clonotype was recovered from a man aged 25-40 years in good health. In DNA form, the CDR3 reads TGTGCCAGCAGCCACGCCGTGGGACTAGCGGGAGGGAGGAATGAGCAGTTCTTC. Translated, it gives CASSHAVGLAGGRNEQFF.